The 13 T cell receptor beta chains below come from one sample, sequenced in a study of T cells in Graves' hyperthyroidism and ophthalmopathy (dated by TCRdb to about 2019). The library was obtained by multiplex PCR. TCRdb records Illumina HiSeq 2000 as the sequencer. Amplification of TCR beta CDR3 regions was carried out from RNA transcripts. For the first round of RT-PCR on the TCR CDR3, the HTBI primer set was used together with the Qiagen OneStep RT-PCR kit. TCRdb's own reprocessing of the public reads used fastp at Q25 and MiXCR and kept productive beta chains. Every CDR3 protein is listed once, alongside the most common genes and DNA of its rows. The sample yields hundreds of thousands of distinct CDR3 sequences; 14% to 15% were counted once. Approximately 4.2% of the sample is taken by the ten largest. The sequencing sample was made of blood. The origin of the receptors is a woman in her thirties or forties with Graves' ophthalmopathy.

This clonotype was seen at least ten times. V and J are TRBV11-2 and TRBJ2-2, with a possible D match to TRBD2 (5 bases). The CDR3 contains 13 residues. Germline V gives CDR1 SGHAT, CDR2 FQNNGV. Trimming removed 6 bases from V and 4 bases from J, with 9 bases in between. This CDR3 is CASSGLLTGELFF. Written as DNA, the CDR3 is TGTGCCAGCAGTGGACTGCTCACCGGGGAGCTGTTTTTT. Together with reference TRBV11-2 and TRBJ2-2, the CDR3 gives the full variable domain: EAGVAQSPRYKIIEKRQSVAFWCNPISGHATLYWYQQILGQGPKLLIQFQNNGVVDDSQLPKDRFSAERLKGVDSTLKIQPAKLEDSAVYLCASSGLLTGELFFGEGSRLTVL.

V gene TRBV18 combines with J gene TRBJ1-1, with a possible D match to TRBD1 (5 bases). The CDR3 length is 15 residues. Trimming took off 0 bases at V and 1 base at J, with 9 bases between the two ends. In germline, CDR1 is KGHSH, CDR2 LQKENI. CDR3 amino acids: CASSPPRGENTEAFF. The CDR3 DNA sequence: TGTGCCAGCTCACCACCGAGGGGAGAGAACACTGAAGCTTTCTTT.

This clonotype was recorded at least ten times. The chain couples TRBV6-1 to TRBJ2-5; D remains ambiguous. From germline, CDR1 is MNHNS and CDR2 SASEGT. Trimming stripped 8 bases from V and 3 bases from J, with 10 bases between. This CDR3 has 12 residues. In DNA form, the CDR3 reads TGTGCCAGCCAGGACCGGAAAGAGACCCAGTACTTC. Protein: CASQDRKETQYF.

This rearrangement joins TRBV30 to TRBJ2-7, with D perhaps assigned TRBD1 or TRBD2 (5 bases each). The germline gives CDR1 GTSNPN, CDR2 SVGIG (reference sequence). The CDR3 is 13 residues long. Trimming shortened V by 3 bases and J by 4 bases, and 13 bases separated the two germline ends. The CDR3 reads CAWRPRGNYEQYF. The CDR3 DNA is TGTGCCTGGAGGCCACGGGGCAATTACGAGCAGTACTTC. Variable domain in full (rest from reference TRBV30 and TRBJ2-7): SQTIHQWPATLVQPVGSPLSLECTVEGTSNPNLYWYRQAAGRGLQLLFYSVGIGQISSEVPQNLSASRPQDRQFILSSKKLLLSDSGFYLCAWRPRGNYEQYFGPGTRLTVT.

This clonotype was seen just once. The chain couples TRBV27 to TRBJ1-2; perhaps TRBD1 as D (5 bases). Germline CDR1 reads MNHEY; CDR2 reads SMNVEV (reference sequence). The CDR3 runs 13 residues. V was pared by 8 bases and J by 7 bases, with 17 bases between. The CDR3 nucleotides read TGTGCCAGCTCGATCGGGGGAATGCGTGGCTACACCTTC. Encoded protein: CASSIGGMRGYTF.

This clonotype was detected many times. V is TRBV6-1 and J is TRBJ2-6; possibly TRBD1 for D (7 bases). There are 16 residues in the CDR3. The V end was cut by 8 bases, the J end by 0 bases, with 14 bases between. CDR1 is MNHNS and CDR2 is SASEGT in the germline V gene. The CDR3 protein is CASQTGRFSGANVLTF. Here the CDR3 DNA reads TGTGCCAGCCAGACAGGGAGGTTCTCTGGGGCCAACGTCCTGACTTTC.

This chain joins TRBV7-2 and TRBJ1-6; D gene ambiguous. Germline CDR1 is SGHTA and CDR2 is FQGNSA. V lost 4 bases and J lost 10, with 14 bases in between. The CDR3 loop spans 14 amino acids. The CDR3 loop reads CASSSIVGGSPLHF. The CDR3 DNA is TGTGCCAGCAGCTCCATAGTCGGTGGATCACCCCTCCACTTT.

This clonotype was detected many times. An end of the junction differs from the germline gene, which may be a read error. The chain links TRBV4-1 to TRBJ1-1; no firm D call. The CDR3 consists of 15 residues. The V gene's germline CDR1 is MGHRA and CDR2 YSYEKL. CDR3 sequence: CASSQVGSMNTEAFF. The CDR3 DNA reads TGCGCCAGCAGTCAAGTGGGCAGTATGAACACTGAAGCTTTCTTT.

This clonotype was picked up a small number of times. V is TRBV2 and J is TRBJ1-2; D is uncertain. The germline V gene encodes CDR1 SNHLY and CDR2 FYNNEI. V lost 2 bases and J 7 bases, leaving 11 bases between the germline ends. This CDR3 has 13 residues. This CDR3 reads CASSERDRRGYTF. The CDR3 coding sequence is TGTGCCAGCAGTGAAAGAGATAGGCGTGGCTACACCTTC.

The chain is built from TRBV9 and TRBJ1-1; the D is unclear. Trimming pared 3 bases from V and 2 bases from J, leaving 8 bases between. CDR1 is SGDLS and CDR2 is YYNGEE in the germline V gene. The length of the CDR3 is 13 residues. The CDR3 is CASSGYSNTEAFF. The CDR3 DNA reads TGTGCCAGCAGCGGATACAGTAACACTGAAGCTTTCTTT.

As concerns this clonotype: A much bigger clone sits one base away, suggesting this may be a read error. The genes are TRBV29-1 and TRBJ2-7; D not resolved. The CDR3 runs to 12 residues. Germline CDR1 and CDR2: SQVTM and ANQGSEA. Trimming pared 5 bases from V and 2 bases from J, leaving 10 bases between. The CDR3 DNA reads as TGCAGCGTTAGGTCAGAAGCCTACGAGCAGTACTTC. It codes for CSVRSEAYEQYF.

This clonotype was counted ten times or more. The J gene is TRBJ1-1, the V gene TRBV6-5; D unclear. The germline V gene encodes CDR1 MNHEY and CDR2 SVGAGI. V was shortened by 6 bases and J by 2 bases, with 10 bases between the two germline ends. The CDR3 consists of 13 residues. The CDR3, as DNA: TGTGCCAGCAGGATCGTACCCAACACTGAAGCTTTCTTT. This codes for CASRIVPNTEAFF.

This chain connects TRBV20-1 to TRBJ1-1; 11 nucleotides line up with TRBD1. Germline loops: CDR1 DFQATT, CDR2 SNEGSKA (reference sequence). J gave up 1 base and V 6 bases, and 4 bases lay outside the gene matches. The CDR3 length is 14 residues. The DNA for the CDR3 is TGCAGTGCCGCGGGACAGGGGGGGAACACTGAAGCTTTCTTT. Translated, it gives CSAAGQGGNTEAFF.